The text below deals with one T cell receptor beta chain. This record belongs to a study of blood T cell repertoires in COVID-19. Turning to the study itself: The United States, Italy and Spain supplied acute and convalescent COVID-19 samples.

Germline CDR1 is KGHSH and CDR2 is LQKENI. The CDR3 runs 13 residues. The germline V and J ends were trimmed by 6 bases and 8 bases, with 13 bases remaining between them. Generated by immunoSEQ multiplex PCR, the TCRdb table keeps only in-frame clones and is missing some. In the table there are roughly 140,000 clones, 82% of which are singletons. The sample comprised peripheral blood. The TCR comes from a woman older than 75 with acute or convalescent COVID-19. The V and J genes are TRBV18 and TRBJ1-4, with unresolved D. The CDR3 DNA follows: TGTGCCAGCTCCCAGAATGAGGGAGAAAAACTGTTTTTT. It codes for CASSQNEGEKLFF.